A selection of T cell receptor beta chains follows, all from one sample in a study of spatial heterogeneity in lung cancer. TCRdb reanalysed the 5' RACE reads using MiXCR and keeps one entry per CDR3 protein. The repertoire holds around 110,000 distinct CDR3 sequences, 9% to 15% seen once, with around 17% in the top ten. This specimen was PBMCs, taken at follow-up. The receptors originated from a male donor with early-stage non-small cell lung cancer. CDR3s include the opening cysteine and the closing phenylalanine or tryptophan. The D gene is left open where the match is weak. Not every row has a clone size; where given, it reads once, few, many or a size class.

DNA: TGTGCCACCAGTGACCCCGGGACCTCTACCACAGATACGCAGTATTTT; CDR3: CATSDPGTSTTDTQYF; size: few; J: TRBJ2-3; D: NA; V: TRBV24-1
DNA: TGTGCCAGCAGCTCCGAAAACGGGAAGACCCAGTACTTC; CDR3: CASSSENGKTQYF; size: many; J: TRBJ2-5; D: NA; V: TRBV7-2
DNA: TGTGCCAGCCTGGGGGACAGTGCTAACTCCTACAATGAGCAGTTCTTC; CDR3: CASLGDSANSYNEQFF; size: few; J: TRBJ2-1; D: TRBD1; V: TRBV28
DNA: TGTGCCAGCAGCTACGACAGGGCCTACTCCTACGAGCAGTACTTC; CDR3: CASSYDRAYSYEQYF; size: NA; J: TRBJ2-7; D: TRBD1; V: TRBV27
DNA: TGTGCCAGCAGTTACTCGAGCCGTCAGCCCCAGCATTTT; CDR3: CASSYSSRQPQHF; size: few; J: TRBJ1-5; D: NA; V: TRBV6-5
DNA: TGTGCCTGGGAAAAATGGGACAGGGAAGGATCTGGCTACACCTTC; CDR3: CAWEKWDREGSGYTF; size: NA; J: TRBJ1-2; D: TRBD1; V: TRBV30
DNA: TGCGCCAGCAGCTTGGAACAGGGTGTCAATGAGCAGTTCTTC; CDR3: CASSLEQGVNEQFF; size: NA; J: TRBJ2-1; D: NA; V: TRBV5-1
DNA: TGCGCCAGCAGCTTGGCGGAAGGACAGAACACTGAAGCTTTCTTT; CDR3: CASSLAEGQNTEAFF; size: few; J: TRBJ1-1; D: NA; V: TRBV5-1
DNA: TGTGTCAGCAGCCCCGACAGGGGGGCCGGGGAGCTGTTTTTT; CDR3: CVSSPDRGAGELFF; size: few; J: TRBJ2-2; D: TRBD1; V: TRBV7-2
DNA: TGTGCCAGCAGCGCAGTGTGGGGTCAGGAGACCCAGTACTTC; CDR3: CASSAVWGQETQYF; size: NA; J: TRBJ2-5; D: NA; V: TRBV7-8
DNA: TGCGCCAGTCGAGGTTTGAGGTCTGGGGCCAACGTCCTGACTTTC; CDR3: CASRGLRSGANVLTF; size: many; J: TRBJ2-6; D: NA; V: TRBV10-2
DNA: TGTGCCAGCAGTGAGGTCAGGACGTCAACTAATGAAAAACTGTTTTTT; CDR3: CASSEVRTSTNEKLFF; size: NA; J: TRBJ1-4; D: NA; V: TRBV25-1
DNA: TGTGCCAGCCTTGTACGCTCTGGGGCCAACGTCCTGACTTTC; CDR3: CASLVRSGANVLTF; size: few; J: TRBJ2-6; D: NA; V: TRBV12-3/TRBV12-4
DNA: TGCAGTATCTCCTACAGGGTCCACGAGCAGTACTTC; CDR3: CSISYRVHEQYF; size: NA; J: TRBJ2-7; D: NA; V: TRBV20-1
DNA: TGTGCCAGCAGTCATCCGGGACAGGGAAATTCACCCCTCCACTTT; CDR3: CASSHPGQGNSPLHF; size: NA; J: TRBJ1-6; D: TRBD1; V: TRBV27
DNA: TGCAGTGCTAGAGATTCCGCCGGCCGCCCCGGGGACCAGTACTTC; CDR3: CSARDSAGRPGDQYF; size: few; J: TRBJ2-5; D: NA; V: TRBV20-1
DNA: TGTGCCAGCTCGAAATACCCCCCCTACGAGCAGTACTTC; CDR3: CASSKYPPYEQYF; size: many; J: TRBJ2-7; D: NA; V: TRBV27
DNA: TGTGCCAGCAGTTGGGGCGGGAGCTCCTACGAGCAGTACTTC; CDR3: CASSWGGSSYEQYF; size: few; J: TRBJ2-7; D: TRBD2; V: TRBV6-2/TRBV6-3
DNA: TGTGCCAGCAGCTTCGGGACAGGGGCTGAAAAACTGTTTTTT; CDR3: CASSFGTGAEKLFF; size: few; J: TRBJ1-4; D: TRBD1; V: TRBV7-9
DNA: TGCAGTGCTAGTGTACGAGGCTTCTATGGCTACACCTTC; CDR3: CSASVRGFYGYTF; size: NA; J: TRBJ1-2; D: NA; V: TRBV20-1
DNA: TGTGCCAGCAGCTCGTCGGTCCACCTTACAGGGAACTTTGGCTACACCTTC; CDR3: CASSSSVHLTGNFGYTF; size: many; J: TRBJ1-2; D: NA; V: TRBV5-5
DNA: TGTGCCAGCAGCACCCGGACTAGCGGAAACATTCAGTACTTC; CDR3: CASSTRTSGNIQYF; size: many; J: TRBJ2-4; D: TRBD2; V: TRBV3-1
DNA: TGTGCCATCAGTGAGTCTGGAATCTACGAGCAGTACTTC; CDR3: CAISESGIYEQYF; size: NA; J: TRBJ2-7; D: NA; V: TRBV10-3
DNA: TGTGCCAGCAGCTTAGCCCACCTGGGACAGGGGGACAATGAGCAGTTCTTC; CDR3: CASSLAHLGQGDNEQFF; size: few; J: TRBJ2-1; D: TRBD1; V: TRBV7-8
DNA: TGTGCCAGCAGTTACTCAGCGGGACAGGCGTACCCTAACTATGGCTACACCTTC; CDR3: CASSYSAGQAYPNYGYTF; size: many; J: TRBJ1-2; D: TRBD1; V: TRBV6-2/TRBV6-3
DNA: TGTGCCAGCAGGCCGACCTACCAAGAGACCCAGTACTTC; CDR3: CASRPTYQETQYF; size: NA; J: TRBJ2-5; D: NA; V: TRBV6-5
DNA: TGTGCCACCAGCAGGAGGTTTACTGAAGCTTTCTTT; CDR3: CATSRRFTEAFF; size: many; J: TRBJ1-1; D: NA; V: TRBV15
DNA: TGTGCCATCAGCCTCGGGACCCCCACAGATACGCAGTATTTT; CDR3: CAISLGTPTDTQYF; size: NA; J: TRBJ2-3; D: NA; V: TRBV10-3
DNA: TGCGCCAGCAGCCAAGAGGAGGACACTGAAGCTTTCTTT; CDR3: CASSQEEDTEAFF; size: many; J: TRBJ1-1; D: NA; V: TRBV4-3
DNA: TGCAGTGCATCGACAGGGAACATGAACAATGAGCAGTTCTTC; CDR3: CSASTGNMNNEQFF; size: many; J: TRBJ2-1; D: TRBD1; V: TRBV20-1
DNA: TGCAGTGCTAGCGAAGGCGGGGGCCCCTCCTACGAGCAGTACTTC; CDR3: CSASEGGGPSYEQYF; size: NA; J: TRBJ2-7; D: NA; V: TRBV20-1
DNA: TGTGCCAGCGCTCCGGGAGGCAGGGATGGAGAGCAGTACTTC; CDR3: CASAPGGRDGEQYF; size: many; J: TRBJ2-7; D: TRBD2; V: TRBV25-1